Presented here are 13 T cell receptor beta chains from one specimen sequenced in a study of T cell changes during pregnancy in multiple sclerosis. Assay: immunoSEQ multiplex PCR; the TCRdb copy retains only in-frame clones and omits some. The sample lists roughly 50,000 clones, approximately 92% occurring once. Sequences were derived from CD4+ T cells from peripheral blood mononuclear cells, sampled in the third trimester of pregnancy. These receptors all come from a female donor with multiple sclerosis, enrolled in a pregnancy study.

This clone has more than one count but fewer than ten. V gene TRBV2 combines with J gene TRBJ1-2; weak D call: TRBD1 (6 bases). Deletions cut 7 bases from V and 2 bases from J, with 14 bases between. The CDR3 has 14 amino acids. Germline V gene sequence: CDR1 SNHLY, CDR2 FYNNEI. CDR3 region: CASIRGQGNYGYTF. The CDR3 coding sequence is TGTGCCAGCATTCGAGGGCAGGGGAACTATGGCTACACCTTC.

V and J are TRBV28 and TRBJ1-1; 9 nucleotides align to TRBD1. From germline, CDR1 is MDHEN and CDR2 SYDVKM. Unmatched junction bases numbered 16, after V lost 4 bases and J lost 7 bases. The CDR3 contains 17 residues. As DNA, the CDR3 is TGTGCCAGCAGTTACTACAGGGGGCGCAGATCTGTCGGTGAAGCTTTCTTT. The encoded protein is CASSYYRGRRSVGEAFF.

Here the CDR3 DNA reads TGTGCCAGCAGCTTGGAAAGGGGGAACTATGGCTACACCTTC. Residues: CASSLERGNYGYTF. The V gene is TRBV5-4, the J gene TRBJ1-2; tentative D call: TRBD1 (6 bases). CDR3 length equals 14 residues. Trimming pared 0 bases from V and 2 bases from J, leaving 8 bases between. The germline V gene has CDR1 SGHNT and CDR2 YYREEE (reference sequence).

The CDR3 nucleotides read TGTGCCAGCAGCTTAGTCAGTTCGGCGGGAGGCCTACATCCCGGGGAGCTGTTTTTT. This gives the protein CASSLVSSAGGLHPGELFF. This rearrangement joins TRBV11-2 to TRBJ2-2; 8 nucleotides agree with TRBD2. The CDR3 is 19 amino acids. Losses at the gene ends were 1 base for V and 6 bases for J; bases not matched to a gene: 16. Germline CDR1 SGHAT, CDR2 FQNNGV.

The chain employs TRBV6-5 and TRBJ2-7; TRBD1 might be the D (8 bases). CDR1 is MNHEY and CDR2 is SVGAGI in the germline V gene. Trimming shortened V by 5 bases and J by 7 bases, and 18 bases separated the two germline ends. CDR3 length: 14 residues. CDR3 protein: CASSHKTGEGEQYF. The CDR3 DNA reads as TGTGCCAGCAGTCATAAGACAGGGGAGGGGGAGCAGTACTTC.

In its sample, this clone was seen once. V and J are TRBV6-5 and TRBJ2-7; weak D call: TRBD2 (6 bases). The CDR3 is 15 amino acids. The V gene lost 0 bases and the J gene lost 3 bases, with 12 bases spanning the gap. CDR1 is MNHEY and CDR2 is SVGAGI in the germline V gene. The CDR3 loop reads CASSYSRDARYEQYF. The CDR3 DNA is TGTGCCAGCAGTTACTCGCGGGACGCTCGCTACGAGCAGTACTTC.

J is TRBJ1-5 and V is TRBV28; D is unclear. There are 16 residues in the CDR3. Deletions cut 1 base from V and 5 bases from J, with 15 bases between. Germline V CDR1 and CDR2: MDHEN, SYDVKM. The CDR3 sequence is CASSLYRQTIYQPQHF. CDR3 nucleotide sequence: TGTGCCAGCAGTTTATACCGGCAGACTATCTATCAGCCCCAGCATTTT.

The V gene is TRBV11-2, the J gene TRBJ1-3; D call uncertain. CDR1 SGHAT and CDR2 FQNNGV come from the germline V gene. The CDR3 covers 15 residues. Trimming took off 2 bases at V and 0 bases at J, with 8 bases between the two ends. DNA of the CDR3: TGTGCCAGCAGCTTATCCTCTGTCTCTGGAAACACCATATATTTT. The encoded protein is CASSLSSVSGNTIYF.

Notes on this clone: Other DNA sequences from this sample encode an identical CDR3 as well. The J gene is TRBJ1-2, the V gene TRBV30; D gene ambiguous. The V gene lost 1 base and the J gene lost 7 bases, with 10 bases spanning the gap. The CDR3 sequence is 12 residues long. Germline CDR1 reads GTSNPN; CDR2 reads SVGIG (reference sequence). CDR3 in amino acids: CAWSGRGGGYTF. DNA for the CDR3: TGTGCCTGGAGTGGGCGGGGAGGTGGCTACACCTTC. Together with reference TRBV30 and TRBJ1-2, the CDR3 gives the full variable domain: SQTIHQWPATLVQPVGSPLSLECTVEGTSNPNLYWYRQAAGRGLQLLFYSVGIGQISSEVPQNLSASRPQDRQFILSSKKLLLSDSGFYLCAWSGRGGGYTFGSGTRLTVV.

The chain carries TRBV2 and TRBJ2-3; 11 bases match TRBD1. The germline V gene has CDR1 SNHLY and CDR2 FYNNEI. This CDR3 has 15 amino acids. V was clipped by 5 bases and J by 5 bases; unmatched bases: 6. The CDR3 reads CASSRDRGSRDTQYF. CDR3 bases: TGTGCCAGCAGTAGGGACAGGGGGTCGAGAGATACGCAGTATTTT.

The rearrangement uses TRBV6-5 and TRBJ2-7; 9 bases map to TRBD1. CDR1 is MNHEY, CDR2 SVGAGI, per germline. V was clipped by 6 bases and J by 3 bases; unmatched bases: 9. This CDR3 contains 15 residues. CDR3: CASRMNRDRVYEQYF. The CDR3, as DNA: TGTGCCAGCAGGATGAACCGGGACAGGGTCTACGAGCAGTACTTC.

The DNA for the CDR3 is TGTGCCAGTAATCTGCGGGAGGGCCTAGGGGAGCAGTACTTC. Its translation: CASNLREGLGEQYF. This sequence joins TRBV19 and TRBJ2-7; TRBD2 aligns across 9 bases. The trim removed 7 bases at V and 7 bases at J, leaving 11 bases unmatched. CDR1 LNHDA and CDR2 SQIVND come from the germline V gene (reference sequence). The CDR3 runs 14 residues. The complete variable domain, with remaining parts taken from reference TRBV19 and TRBJ2-7, reads DGGITQSPKYLFRKEGQNVTLSCEQNLNHDAMYWYRQDPGQGLRLIYYSQIVNDFQKGDIAEGYSVSREKKESFPLTVTSAQKNPTAFYLCASNLREGLGEQYFGPGTRLTVT.

The rearrangement joins TRBV9 to TRBJ2-1, with a weak D call TRBD2 (6 bases). Looked up from germline, CDR1 is SGDLS and CDR2 is YYNGEE. The CDR3 runs to 16 residues. The V end was cut by 0 bases, the J end by 4 bases, with 14 bases between. The DNA of the CDR3 is TGTGCCAGCAGCGTAGGCGCTAGCGAGTCTTACAATGAGCAGTTCTTC. This gives the protein CASSVGASESYNEQFF.